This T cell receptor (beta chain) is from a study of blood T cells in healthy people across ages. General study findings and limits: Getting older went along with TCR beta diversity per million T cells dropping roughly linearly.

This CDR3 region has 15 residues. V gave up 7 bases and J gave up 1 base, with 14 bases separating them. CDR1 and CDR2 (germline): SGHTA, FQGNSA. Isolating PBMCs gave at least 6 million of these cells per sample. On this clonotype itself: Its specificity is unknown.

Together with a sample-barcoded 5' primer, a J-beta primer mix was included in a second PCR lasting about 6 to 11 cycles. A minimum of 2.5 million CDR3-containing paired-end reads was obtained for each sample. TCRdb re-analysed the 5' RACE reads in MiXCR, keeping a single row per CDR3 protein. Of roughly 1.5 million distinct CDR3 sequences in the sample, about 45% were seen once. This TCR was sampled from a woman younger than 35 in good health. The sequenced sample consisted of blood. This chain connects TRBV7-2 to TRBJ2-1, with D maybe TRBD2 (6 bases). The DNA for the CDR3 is TGTGCCAGCACCCTCTCCGGAGGGTCCTACAATGAGCAGTTCTTC. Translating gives CASTLSGGSYNEQFF.